These 17 T cell receptor beta chains were sequenced from one sample in a study of CD8 T cells in ankylosing spondylitis. A single record per CDR3 protein comes from TCRdb applying MiXCR to the 5' RACE reads. This table has nearly 250,000 distinct CDR3 sequences, roughly a third appearing once. The sequenced sample was blood, either unsorted or a sorted T cell fraction (not recorded which). The receptors were sampled from a male donor with ankylosing spondylitis or in good health (not recorded which).

DNA of the CDR3: TGCGCCAGCAGCTGGGGACTTTCCTCGTTCTCCTACGAGCAGTACTTC. Translating it yields CASSWGLSSFSYEQYF. The gene calls are TRBV5-1 and TRBJ2-7, with D perhaps matching TRBD2 (6 bases). The V gene lost 3 bases and the J gene lost 0 bases, with 16 bases spanning the gap. The CDR3 length is 16 residues. The germline V gene has CDR1 SGHRS and CDR2 YFSETQ.

The gene calls are TRBV20-1 and TRBJ2-5, with 8 bases matching TRBD1. This CDR3 contains 15 residues. Germline trimming cut 6 bases from V and 1 base from J; bases unmatched to any gene: 10. CDR1 DFQATT and CDR2 SNEGSKA come from the germline V gene (reference sequence). For the CDR3, the DNA is TGCAGTGCCCGACGGACAGGGCGAGCCCAAGAGACCCAGTACTTC. Protein sequence: CSARRTGRAQETQYF.

The CDR3 region has the DNA TGCAGCGTGGGCACGGGGCAGAACACTGAAGCTTTCTTT. Translation: CSVGTGQNTEAFF. This chain links TRBV29-1 with TRBJ1-1, with D perhaps TRBD1 (5 bases). From germline, CDR1 is SQVTM and CDR2 ANQGSEA. Trimming removed 6 bases from V and 1 base from J, with 12 bases in between. The CDR3 is 13 amino acids.

The chain has TRBV10-2 and TRBJ2-5, with D unclear. CDR1 and CDR2 from the germline V gene are WSHSY and SAAADI. Deletions cut 3 bases from V and 5 bases from J, with 7 bases between. This CDR3 is 12 amino acids long. Written as DNA, the CDR3 is TGCGCCAGCAGTGATCCCTTTGAGACCCAGTACTTC. Translation: CASSDPFETQYF.

V is TRBV12-3 or TRBV12-4 and J is TRBJ1-3; D gene ambiguous. The CDR3 spans 14 residues. The ends were cut back, 5 bases at V and 2 bases at J, with 10 bases in the middle. DNA for the CDR3: TGTGCCAGCAGTCGCCGGGAGGCTGGAAACACCATATATTTT. The encoded protein is CASSRREAGNTIYF.

This clonotype has more than one count but fewer than ten. The chain couples TRBV6-5 to TRBJ2-7; TRBD2 agrees at 7 bases. Germline CDR1 MNHEY, CDR2 SVGAGI. V was clipped by 3 bases and J by 0 bases; unmatched bases: 5. The CDR3 consists of 15 residues. Here the CDR3 DNA reads TGTGCCAGCAGTTATTCGGGGGGTCCCTCCTACGAGCAGTACTTC. Protein: CASSYSGGPSYEQYF.

This clonotype has more than one count but fewer than ten. This sequence joins TRBV10-2 and TRBJ2-6; TRBD2 matches at 7 bases. CDR1 and CDR2 from the germline V gene are WSHSY and SAAADI. Germline trimming cut 2 bases from V and 1 base from J; bases unmatched to any gene: 8. This CDR3 is 18 amino acids long. This CDR3 reads CASSEVRDYGSGANVLTF. CDR3 DNA sequence: TGCGCCAGCAGTGAGGTCCGGGACTACGGGTCTGGGGCCAACGTCCTGACTTTC.

Here the CDR3 reads CASSPGQGISYGYTF. DNA of the CDR3: TGTGCCAGCAGCCCAGGACAGGGGATTTCCTATGGCTACACCTTC. The chain links TRBV4-2 to TRBJ1-2; 9 bases fit TRBD1. Germline V CDR1 and CDR2: LGHNA, YNFKEQ. CDR3 length: 15 amino acids. V gave up 4 bases and J gave up 4 bases; unmatched junction bases: 7.

The chain is built from TRBV12-3 or TRBV12-4 and TRBJ1-5, with D unresolved. The CDR3 sequence is 14 residues long. V shed 8 bases and J shed 3 bases, with 14 bases lying between them. The CDR3 DNA is TGTGCCAGCTCCGCGGTGGCGTTCAATCAGCCCCAGCATTTT. It codes for CASSAVAFNQPQHF.

The chain recombines TRBV18 with TRBJ2-1, with TRBD1 identical over 8 bases. Germline-derived CDR1 and CDR2 are KGHSH and LQKENI. V dropped 2 bases and J dropped 5; count of bases not matched to a gene: 11. The CDR3 covers 17 residues. Written as DNA, the CDR3 is TGTGCCAGCTCACCATCAATGGACAGGGTCCTACACAATGAGCAGTTCTTC. It translates to CASSPSMDRVLHNEQFF.

This clonotype was observed a few times. The chain couples TRBV6-5 to TRBJ2-2; TRBD1 matches 9 bases. Germline V gives CDR1 MNHEY, CDR2 SVGAGI. The CDR3 contains 17 residues. V trimming: 0 bases; J trimming: 0 bases; junction bases outside the gene matches: 2. CDR3 bases: TGTGCCAGCAGTTACTCGCGGGACAGGGCGAACACCGGGGAGCTGTTTTTT. Amino acids: CASSYSRDRANTGELFF.

The gene calls are TRBV5-1 and TRBJ2-7; D remains ambiguous. V lost 4 bases to trimming and J lost 0 bases, with 11 bases between them. The CDR3 covers 14 residues. Germline loops: CDR1 SGHRS, CDR2 YFSETQ. The CDR3 bases are TGCGCCAGCAGCAGCTCGGCCCTCTCCTACGAGCAGTACTTC. Amino acid sequence: CASSSSALSYEQYF.

This clonotype was seen repeatedly, ten times or more. V usage is TRBV10-3 and J usage is TRBJ2-1; 11 nucleotides match TRBD2. Germline V CDR1 and CDR2: ENHRY, SYGVKD. V was pared by 0 bases and J by 7 bases, with 2 bases of the junction left unmatched. This CDR3 is built from 15 residues. CDR3 sequence (DNA): TGTGCCATCAGTGAGTCGGCTAGCGGGGGGAATGAGCAGTTCTTC. Its protein product is CAISESASGGNEQFF.

Only a few counts were recorded for this clonotype. The gene calls are TRBV5-5 and TRBJ2-7, with TRBD1 matching 12 bases. The junction had 8 bases not matched to a gene; V was cut back by 4 bases and J by 3 bases. Looked up from germline, CDR1 is SGHKS and CDR2 is YYEKEE (reference sequence). The CDR3 runs to 16 residues. The CDR3 nucleotides are TGTGCCAGCAGCCTCAGGGGGACAGGGGGCGGCTACGAGCAGTACTTC. This encodes CASSLRGTGGGYEQYF.

This clonotype turned up a few times. The chain carries TRBV27 and TRBJ1-5, with D possibly being TRBD1 (6 bases). Germline CDR1 MNHEY, CDR2 SMNVEV (reference sequence). Trimming left V 4 bases short and J 4 bases short, with 11 bases between. The CDR3 runs 14 residues. Here the CDR3 DNA reads TGTGCCAGCAGTTCCCAGGGGTCTAATCAGCCCCAGCATTTT. Amino acid sequence: CASSSQGSNQPQHF.

This clonotype turned up a few times. The CDR3 spells CASSSLGDSYEQYF. In DNA, the CDR3 is TGTGCCAGCAGCTCATTGGGGGACTCCTACGAGCAGTACTTC. V and J are TRBV7-9 and TRBJ2-7; perhaps D is TRBD1 or TRBD2 (5 bases each). V lost 4 bases to trimming and J lost 0 bases, with 10 bases between them. The CDR3 has 14 residues. Germline assignment: CDR1 SEHNR and CDR2 FQNEAQ (reference sequence).

The J gene is TRBJ2-3, the V gene TRBV11-3; no reliable D call. CDR1 is SGHNT and CDR2 is YENEEA in the germline V gene. This CDR3 is built from 14 residues. V lost 5 bases and J lost 0, with 9 bases in between. The CDR3, as DNA: TGTGCCAGCAGCCTTACAACTAGCACAGATACGCAGTATTTT. This codes for CASSLTTSTDTQYF.